The rows below give T cell receptor beta chains drawn from one sample of a study of graft-versus-host responses after intestinal transplantation. No antigen has been identified for these receptors. The method was immunoSEQ multiplex PCR; TCRdb's version includes in-frame clones alone and lacks a portion of them. Among 60,000 to 65,000 clones listed, 90% were seen once. Sequenced here: unstimulated CD8+ T cells sorted from spleen or lymph node cells, sampled before transplant. These receptors were collected from a human donor who was the organ donor for an intestinal transplant. Both conserved end residues are part of each CDR3. A D gene is named only where the DNA matches it firmly.

>TRBD1|TRBV11-2
CASSLDQGANQPQHF
>TRBD1|TRBV9
CASSDGKDRQGPEAFF
>NA|TRBV7-8
CASSLGGPDRLAKNIQYF
>TRBD1|TRBV20-1
CSATGGYGYTF
>NA|TRBV28
CASSLNTDTQYF
>TRBD2|TRBV15
CATSRPSGRVFADTQYF
>NA|TRBV28
CASSQTGQSRGWDTEAFF
>NA|TRBV28
CASTFNSNQPQHF
>NA|TRBV18
CASSPPFPSESDTQYF
>NA|TRBV28
CASSLLAGPYEQYF
>NA|TRBV7-8
CASSFGGEAGELFF
>TRBD2|TRBV6-4
CASSDSILADSYEQYF
>TRBD2|TRBV10-3
CAISENFRSSGQETQYF
>TRBD1|TRBV4-1
CASSQMTGGSYEQYF